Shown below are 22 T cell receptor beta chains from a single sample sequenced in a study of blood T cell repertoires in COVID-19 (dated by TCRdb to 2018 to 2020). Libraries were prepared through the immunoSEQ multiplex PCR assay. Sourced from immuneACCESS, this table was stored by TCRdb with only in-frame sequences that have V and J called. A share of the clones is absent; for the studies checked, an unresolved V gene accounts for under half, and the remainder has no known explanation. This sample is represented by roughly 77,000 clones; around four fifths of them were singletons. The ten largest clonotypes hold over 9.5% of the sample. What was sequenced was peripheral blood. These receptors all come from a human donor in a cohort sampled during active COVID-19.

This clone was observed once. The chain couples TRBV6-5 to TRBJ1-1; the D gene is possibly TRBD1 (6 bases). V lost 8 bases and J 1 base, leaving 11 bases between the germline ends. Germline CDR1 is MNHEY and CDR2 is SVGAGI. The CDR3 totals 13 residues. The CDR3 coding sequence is TGTGCCAGCTCGGGACACCAGAACACTGAAGCTTTCTTT. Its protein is CASSGHQNTEAFF.

CDR3 coding DNA: TGTGCCAGCAGTTCCACAGGGGCTACGCAGTATTTT. Its translation: CASSSTGATQYF. V and J are TRBV6-5 and TRBJ2-3, with 7 bases identical to TRBD1. The CDR3 has 12 amino acids. Germline loops: CDR1 MNHEY, CDR2 SVGAGI. The junction had 3 bases not matched to a gene; V was cut back by 4 bases and J by 8 bases.

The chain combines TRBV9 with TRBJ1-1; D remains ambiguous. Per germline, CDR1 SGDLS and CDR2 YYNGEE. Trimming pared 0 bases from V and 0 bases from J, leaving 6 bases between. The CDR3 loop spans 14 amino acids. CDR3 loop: CASSVAPMNTEAFF. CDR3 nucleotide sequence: TGTGCCAGCAGCGTAGCCCCTATGAACACTGAAGCTTTCTTT.

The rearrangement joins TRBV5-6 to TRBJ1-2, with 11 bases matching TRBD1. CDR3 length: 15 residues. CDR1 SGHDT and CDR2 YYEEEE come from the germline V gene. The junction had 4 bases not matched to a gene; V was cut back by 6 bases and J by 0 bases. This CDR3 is CASTRTGGPNYGYTF. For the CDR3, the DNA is TGTGCCAGCACCCGGACAGGGGGCCCTAACTATGGCTACACCTTC.

CDR3 sequence reads: CASSPPPRPSGANVLTF. CDR3 nucleotide sequence: TGTGCCAGCAGCCCACCCCCTAGGCCCTCTGGGGCCAACGTCCTGACTTTC. The V call is TRBV5-8, the J call TRBJ2-6; D gene ambiguous. CDR1 and CDR2 (germline): SGHTS, YDEGEE. The CDR3 runs 17 residues. Trimming took off 4 bases at V and 0 bases at J, with 14 bases between the two ends.

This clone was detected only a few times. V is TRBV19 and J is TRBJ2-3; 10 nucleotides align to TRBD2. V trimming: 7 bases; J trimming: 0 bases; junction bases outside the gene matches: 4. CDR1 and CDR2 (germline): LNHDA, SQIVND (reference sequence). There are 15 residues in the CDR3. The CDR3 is CASNGLAASTDTQYF. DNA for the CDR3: TGTGCCAGTAATGGACTAGCGGCAAGCACAGATACGCAGTATTTT.

The DNA for the CDR3 is TGTGCCAGCAGCGCGGATCTGAACACTGAAGCTTTCTTT. Its translation is CASSADLNTEAFF. The chain recombines TRBV5-5 with TRBJ1-1, with no clear D. The V end lost 4 bases, the J end lost 0 bases, and 7 bases lay between the germline ends. Germline CDR1 SGHKS, CDR2 YYEKEE (reference sequence). This CDR3 is built from 13 residues. The whole variable domain, remainder taken from reference TRBV5-5 and TRBJ1-1, is DAGVTQSPTHLIKTRGQQVTLRCSPISGHKSVSWYQQVLGQGPQFIFQYYEKEERGRGNFPDRFSARQFPNYSSELNVNALLLGDSALYLCASSADLNTEAFFGQGTRLTVV.

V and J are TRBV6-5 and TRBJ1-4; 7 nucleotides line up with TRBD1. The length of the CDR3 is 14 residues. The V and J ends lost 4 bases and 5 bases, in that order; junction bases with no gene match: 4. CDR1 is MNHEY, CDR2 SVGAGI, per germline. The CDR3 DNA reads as TGTGCCAGCAGTTCGCGACAGGGAAATGAAAAACTGTTTTTT. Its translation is CASSSRQGNEKLFF.

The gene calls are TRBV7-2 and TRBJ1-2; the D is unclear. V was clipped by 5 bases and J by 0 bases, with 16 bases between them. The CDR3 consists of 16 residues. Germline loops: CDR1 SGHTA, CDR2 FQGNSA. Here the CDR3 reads CASSPLVLGANYGYTF. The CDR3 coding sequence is TGTGCCAGCAGCCCCCTCGTGTTGGGAGCTAACTATGGCTACACCTTC. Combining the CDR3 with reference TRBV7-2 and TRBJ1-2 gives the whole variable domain GAGVSQSPSNKVTEKGKDVELRCDPISGHTALYWYRQSLGQGLEFLIYFQGNSAPDKSGLPSDRFSAERTGGSVSTLTIQRTQQEDSAVYLCASSPLVLGANYGYTFGSGTRLTVV.

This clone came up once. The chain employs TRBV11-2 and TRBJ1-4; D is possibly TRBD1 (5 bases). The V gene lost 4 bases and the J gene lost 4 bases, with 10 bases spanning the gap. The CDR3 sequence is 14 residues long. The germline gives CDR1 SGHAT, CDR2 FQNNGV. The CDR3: CASSSQGYNEKLFF. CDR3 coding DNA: TGTGCCAGCAGCTCGCAGGGTTATAATGAAAAACTGTTTTTT.

Here the CDR3 DNA reads TGTGCCTGGGGGAACGGACAGTCCTACGAGCAGTACTTC. Its translation: CAWGNGQSYEQYF. The V and J genes are TRBV30 and TRBJ2-7; perhaps TRBD1 as D (6 bases). The CDR3 totals 13 residues. V was trimmed by 5 bases and J by 1 base, leaving 12 bases between them. Germline lookup yields CDR1 GTSNPN and CDR2 SVGIG (reference sequence).

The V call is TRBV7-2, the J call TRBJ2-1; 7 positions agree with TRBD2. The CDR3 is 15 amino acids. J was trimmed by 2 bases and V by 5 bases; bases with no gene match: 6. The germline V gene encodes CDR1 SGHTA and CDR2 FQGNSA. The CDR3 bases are TGTGCCAGCAGCATGACTAGCTTCCCCTACAATGAGCAGTTCTTC. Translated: CASSMTSFPYNEQFF.

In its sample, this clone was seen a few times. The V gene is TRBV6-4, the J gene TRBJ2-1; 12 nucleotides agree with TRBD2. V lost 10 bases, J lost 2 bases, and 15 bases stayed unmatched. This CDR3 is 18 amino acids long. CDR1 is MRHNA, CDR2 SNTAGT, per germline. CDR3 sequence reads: CATSQETSGGLPYNEQFF. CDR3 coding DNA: TGTGCCACCTCCCAAGAGACTAGCGGGGGCCTTCCCTACAATGAGCAGTTCTTC.

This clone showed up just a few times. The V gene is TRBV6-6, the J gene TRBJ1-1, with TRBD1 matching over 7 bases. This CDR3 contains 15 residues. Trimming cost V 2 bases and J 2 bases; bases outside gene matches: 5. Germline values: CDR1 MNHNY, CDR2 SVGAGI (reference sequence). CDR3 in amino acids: CASSYRGQGNTEAFF. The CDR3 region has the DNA TGTGCCAGCAGTTACAGGGGGCAAGGTAACACTGAAGCTTTCTTT.

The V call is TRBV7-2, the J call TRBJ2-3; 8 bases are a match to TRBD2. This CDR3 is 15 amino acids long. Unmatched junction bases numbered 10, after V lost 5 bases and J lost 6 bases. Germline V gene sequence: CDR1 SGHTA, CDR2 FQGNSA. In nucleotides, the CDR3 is TGTGCCAGCAGCCTCTCGGGGGGGCCGTCGGATACGCAGTATTTT. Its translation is CASSLSGGPSDTQYF.

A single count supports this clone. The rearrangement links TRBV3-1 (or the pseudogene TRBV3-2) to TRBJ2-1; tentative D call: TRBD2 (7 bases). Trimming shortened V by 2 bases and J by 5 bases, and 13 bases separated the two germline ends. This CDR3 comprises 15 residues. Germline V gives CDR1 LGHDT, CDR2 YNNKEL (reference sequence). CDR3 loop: CASSQRRGGDNEQFF. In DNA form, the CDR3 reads TGTGCCAGCAGCCAAAGAAGGGGGGGGGACAATGAGCAGTTCTTC.

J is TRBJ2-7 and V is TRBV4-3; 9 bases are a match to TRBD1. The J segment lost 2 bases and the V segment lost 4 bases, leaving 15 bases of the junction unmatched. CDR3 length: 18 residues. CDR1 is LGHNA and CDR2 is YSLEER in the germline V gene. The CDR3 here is CASSLKISPGQGPYEQYF. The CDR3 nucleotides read TGCGCCAGCAGCCTAAAAATTTCTCCGGGACAGGGACCCTACGAGCAGTACTTC.

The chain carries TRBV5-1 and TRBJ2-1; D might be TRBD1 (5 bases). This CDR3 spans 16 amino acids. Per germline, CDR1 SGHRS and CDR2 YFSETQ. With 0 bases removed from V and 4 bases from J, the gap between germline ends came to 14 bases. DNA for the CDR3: TGCGCCAGCAGCTTGGGACAGATGGCCAGGTACAATGAGCAGTTCTTC. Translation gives CASSLGQMARYNEQFF.

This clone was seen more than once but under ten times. CDR3 region: CASSRRLAGTYEQYF. The CDR3 bases are TGCGCCAGCAGTAGAAGACTAGCGGGTACCTACGAGCAGTACTTC. V gene TRBV5-1 combines with J gene TRBJ2-7, with 10 positions matching TRBD2. The CDR3 runs 15 residues. V trimming: 5 bases; J trimming: 2 bases; junction bases outside the gene matches: 7. Looked up from germline, CDR1 is SGHRS and CDR2 is YFSETQ.

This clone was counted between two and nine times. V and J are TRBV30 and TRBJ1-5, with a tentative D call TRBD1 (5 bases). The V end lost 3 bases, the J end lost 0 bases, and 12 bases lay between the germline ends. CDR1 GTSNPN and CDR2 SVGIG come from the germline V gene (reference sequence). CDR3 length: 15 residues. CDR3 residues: CAWSFDSNSNQPQHF. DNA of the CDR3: TGTGCCTGGAGCTTCGACAGTAATAGCAATCAGCCCCAGCATTTT.

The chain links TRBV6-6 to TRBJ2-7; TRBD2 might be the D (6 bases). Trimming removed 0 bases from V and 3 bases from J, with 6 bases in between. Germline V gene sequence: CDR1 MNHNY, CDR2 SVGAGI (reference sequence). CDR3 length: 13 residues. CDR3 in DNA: TGTGCCAGCAGTTACTCGCGGGACTACGAGCAGTACTTC. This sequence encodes CASSYSRDYEQYF.

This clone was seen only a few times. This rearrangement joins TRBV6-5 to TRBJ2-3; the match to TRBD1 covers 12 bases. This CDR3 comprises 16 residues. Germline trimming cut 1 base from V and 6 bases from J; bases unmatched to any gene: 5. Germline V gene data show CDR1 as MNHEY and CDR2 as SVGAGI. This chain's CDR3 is CASSYWDRGRRDTQYF. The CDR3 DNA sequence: TGTGCCAGCAGTTACTGGGACAGGGGGCGCCGGGATACGCAGTATTTT.